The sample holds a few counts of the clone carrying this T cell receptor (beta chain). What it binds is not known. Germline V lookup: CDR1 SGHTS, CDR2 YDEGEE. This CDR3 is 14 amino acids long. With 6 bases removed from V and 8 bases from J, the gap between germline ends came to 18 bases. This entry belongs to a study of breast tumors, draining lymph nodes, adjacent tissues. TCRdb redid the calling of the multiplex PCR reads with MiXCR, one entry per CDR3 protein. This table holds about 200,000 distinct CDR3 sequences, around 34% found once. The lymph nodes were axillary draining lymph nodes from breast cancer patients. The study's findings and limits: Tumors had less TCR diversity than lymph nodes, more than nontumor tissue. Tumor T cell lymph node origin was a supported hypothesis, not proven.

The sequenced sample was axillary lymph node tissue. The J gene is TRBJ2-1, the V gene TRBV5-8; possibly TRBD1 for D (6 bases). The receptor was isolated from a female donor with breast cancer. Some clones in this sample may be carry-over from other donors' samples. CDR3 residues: CASNFGQYAHEQFF. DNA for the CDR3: TGTGCCAGCAATTTCGGACAGTACGCTCATGAGCAGTTCTTC.